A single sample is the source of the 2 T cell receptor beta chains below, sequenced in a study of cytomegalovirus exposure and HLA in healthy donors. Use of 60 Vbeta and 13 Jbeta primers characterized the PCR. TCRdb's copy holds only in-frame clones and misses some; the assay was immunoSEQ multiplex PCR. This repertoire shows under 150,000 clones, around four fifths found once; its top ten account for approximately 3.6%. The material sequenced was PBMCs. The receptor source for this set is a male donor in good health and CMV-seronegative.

The CDR3 DNA reads TGTGCCAGCGGCCAGACTAGCCGGGAGACCCAGTACTTC. Protein: CASGQTSRETQYF. The chain combines TRBV7-9 with TRBJ2-5; 7 bases are a match to TRBD2. V was pared by 8 bases and J by 5 bases, with 8 bases of the junction left unmatched. CDR3 size: 13 residues. The V gene's germline CDR1 is SEHNR and CDR2 FQNEAQ (reference sequence).

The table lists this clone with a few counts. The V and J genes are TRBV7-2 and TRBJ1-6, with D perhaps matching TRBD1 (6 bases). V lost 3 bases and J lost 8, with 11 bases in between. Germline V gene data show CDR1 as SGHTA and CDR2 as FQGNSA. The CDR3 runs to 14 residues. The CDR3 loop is CASSFQGSDSPLHF. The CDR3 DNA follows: TGTGCCAGCAGCTTCCAGGGGAGTGATTCACCCCTCCACTTT.